This T cell receptor (beta chain) was retrieved from a study of blood T cells in healthy people across ages. A sample-barcoded 5' primer and a J-beta primer mix were used in a second PCR of about 7 to 12 cycles. TCRdb re-derived calls from the 5' RACE reads in MiXCR, one entry per CDR3 protein. Among around 790,000 distinct CDR3 sequences listed, under 55% were seen once. About this clonotype: The germline gene is not matched at one end of the junction; a read error may be the cause.

Extracted total RNA amounted to at least 5.5 micrograms for each sample. Germline V gene lookup returns CDR1 MNHEY and CDR2 SVGEGT. The CDR3 is 14 residues long. The chain is built from TRBV6-2 or TRBV6-3 and TRBJ2-3, with 9 bases fitting TRBD1. This TCR was recovered from a man aged 55 to 70 in good health. The sample was blood. The CDR3 reads CASSPDRGPDTRYF. As DNA, the CDR3 is TGTGCCAGCAGCCCGGACAGGGGCCCAGATACGCGGTATTTT.